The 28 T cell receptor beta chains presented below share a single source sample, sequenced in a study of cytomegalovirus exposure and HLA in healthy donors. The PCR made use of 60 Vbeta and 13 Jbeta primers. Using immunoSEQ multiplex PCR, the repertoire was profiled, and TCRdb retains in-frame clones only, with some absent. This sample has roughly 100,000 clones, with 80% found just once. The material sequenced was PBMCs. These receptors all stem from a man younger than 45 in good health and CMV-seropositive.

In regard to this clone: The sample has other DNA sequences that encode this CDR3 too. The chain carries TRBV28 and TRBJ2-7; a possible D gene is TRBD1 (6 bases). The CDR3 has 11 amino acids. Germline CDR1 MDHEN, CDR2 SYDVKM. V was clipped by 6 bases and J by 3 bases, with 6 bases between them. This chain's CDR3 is CASRDSYEQYF. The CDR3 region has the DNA TGTGCCAGCAGGGACAGCTACGAGCAGTACTTC.

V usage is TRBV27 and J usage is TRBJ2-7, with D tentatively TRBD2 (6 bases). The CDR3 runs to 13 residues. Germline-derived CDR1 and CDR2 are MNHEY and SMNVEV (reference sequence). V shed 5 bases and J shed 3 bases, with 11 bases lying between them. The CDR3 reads CASSAGPVYEQYF. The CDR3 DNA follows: TGTGCCAGCAGTGCGGGACCAGTCTACGAGCAGTACTTC.

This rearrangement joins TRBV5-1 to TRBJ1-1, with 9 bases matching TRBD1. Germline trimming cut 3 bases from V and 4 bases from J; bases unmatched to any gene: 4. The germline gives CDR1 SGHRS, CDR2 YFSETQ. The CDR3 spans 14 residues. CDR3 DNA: TGCGCCAGCAGCTCGTTGACAGGGGGCACTGAAGCTTTCTTT. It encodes CASSSLTGGTEAFF.

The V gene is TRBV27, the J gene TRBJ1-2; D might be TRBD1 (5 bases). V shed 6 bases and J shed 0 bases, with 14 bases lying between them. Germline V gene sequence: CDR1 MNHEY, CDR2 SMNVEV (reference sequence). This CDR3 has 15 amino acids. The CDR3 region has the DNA TGTGCCAGCAGGTTGGGACTGAATACTAACTATGGCTACACCTTC. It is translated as CASRLGLNTNYGYTF.

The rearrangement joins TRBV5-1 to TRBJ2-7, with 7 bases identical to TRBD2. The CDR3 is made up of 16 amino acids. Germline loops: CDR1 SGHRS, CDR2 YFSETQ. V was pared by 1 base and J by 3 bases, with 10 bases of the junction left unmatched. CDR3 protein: CASSLIANGGGYEQYF. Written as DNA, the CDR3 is TGCGCCAGCAGCTTGATAGCGAACGGCGGGGGCTACGAGCAGTACTTC.

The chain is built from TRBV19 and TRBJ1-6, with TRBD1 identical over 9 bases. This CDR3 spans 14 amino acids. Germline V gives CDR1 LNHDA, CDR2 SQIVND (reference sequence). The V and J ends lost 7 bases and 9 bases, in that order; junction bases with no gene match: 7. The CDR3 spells CASTTQGARSPLHF. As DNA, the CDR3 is TGTGCCAGTACTACACAGGGGGCTCGTTCACCCCTCCACTTT.

CDR3 sequence reads: CASSLSGLPNTGELFF. The CDR3, as DNA: TGCGCCAGCAGCTTGAGTGGACTACCGAACACCGGGGAGCTGTTTTTT. The rearrangement joins TRBV5-1 to TRBJ2-2, with D perhaps TRBD2 (6 bases). V dropped 1 base and J dropped 0 bases, with 10 bases sitting between them. The germline V gene encodes CDR1 SGHRS and CDR2 YFSETQ. The CDR3 consists of 16 residues.

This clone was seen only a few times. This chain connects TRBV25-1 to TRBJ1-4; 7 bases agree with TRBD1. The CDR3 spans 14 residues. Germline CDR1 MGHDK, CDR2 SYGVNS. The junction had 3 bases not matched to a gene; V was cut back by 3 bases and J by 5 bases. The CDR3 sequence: CASSDHRGNEKLFF. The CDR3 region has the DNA TGTGCCAGCAGTGACCACAGGGGAAATGAAAAACTGTTTTTT. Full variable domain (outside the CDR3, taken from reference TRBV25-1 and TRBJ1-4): EADIYQTPRYLVIGTGKKITLECSQTMGHDKMYWYQQDPGMELHLIHYSYGVNSTEKGDLSSESTVSRIRTEHFPLTLESARPSHTSQYLCASSDHRGNEKLFFGSGTQLSVL.

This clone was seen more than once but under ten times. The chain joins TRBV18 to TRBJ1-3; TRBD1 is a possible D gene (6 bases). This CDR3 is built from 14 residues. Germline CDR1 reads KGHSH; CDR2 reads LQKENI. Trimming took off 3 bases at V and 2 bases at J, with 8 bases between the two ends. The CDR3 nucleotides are TGTGCCAGCTCACCGGACAGCCCTGGAAACACCATATATTTT. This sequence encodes CASSPDSPGNTIYF.

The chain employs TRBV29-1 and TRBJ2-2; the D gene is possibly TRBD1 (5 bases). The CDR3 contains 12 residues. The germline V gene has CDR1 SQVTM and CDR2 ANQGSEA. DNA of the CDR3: TGCACGGGCAGGGTAAACACCGGGGAGCTGTTTTTT. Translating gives CTGRVNTGELFF.

The CDR3 DNA follows: TGTGCCAGCAGTTTTTTCCTTAGGGGCCGCCGATCTGGGGCCAACGTCCTGACTTTC. Translation gives CASSFFLRGRRSGANVLTF. The chain couples TRBV28 to TRBJ2-6, with D perhaps TRBD1 (5 bases). CDR3 length equals 19 residues. CDR1 is MDHEN, CDR2 SYDVKM, per germline. Trimming removed 3 bases from V and 1 base from J, with 19 bases in between.

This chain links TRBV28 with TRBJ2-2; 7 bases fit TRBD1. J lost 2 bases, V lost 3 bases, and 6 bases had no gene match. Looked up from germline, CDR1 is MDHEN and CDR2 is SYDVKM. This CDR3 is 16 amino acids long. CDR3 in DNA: TGTGCCAGCAGTTTTGAGGACAGGAGTAACACCGGGGAGCTGTTTTTT. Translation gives CASSFEDRSNTGELFF.

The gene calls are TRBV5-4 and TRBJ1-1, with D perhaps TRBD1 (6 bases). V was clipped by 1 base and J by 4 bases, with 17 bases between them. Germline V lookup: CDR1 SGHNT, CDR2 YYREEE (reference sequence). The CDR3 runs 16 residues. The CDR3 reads CASSLWGPHEGTEAFF. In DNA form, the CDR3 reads TGTGCCAGCAGCTTGTGGGGGCCCCATGAGGGCACTGAAGCTTTCTTT.

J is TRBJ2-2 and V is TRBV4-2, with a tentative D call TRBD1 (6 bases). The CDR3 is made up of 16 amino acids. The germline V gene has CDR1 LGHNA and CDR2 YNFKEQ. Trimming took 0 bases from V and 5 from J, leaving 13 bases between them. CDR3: CASSQDPRGGTGELFF. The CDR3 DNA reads TGTGCCAGCAGCCAAGACCCCCGAGGGGGAACCGGGGAGCTGTTTTTT.

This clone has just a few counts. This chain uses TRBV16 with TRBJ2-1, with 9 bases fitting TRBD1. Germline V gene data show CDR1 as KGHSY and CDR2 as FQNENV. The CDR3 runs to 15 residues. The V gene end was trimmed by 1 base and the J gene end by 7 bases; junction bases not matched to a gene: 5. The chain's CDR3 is CASSQLGQGGNEQFF. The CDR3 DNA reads TGTGCCAGCAGCCAATTGGGACAGGGAGGTAATGAGCAGTTCTTC.

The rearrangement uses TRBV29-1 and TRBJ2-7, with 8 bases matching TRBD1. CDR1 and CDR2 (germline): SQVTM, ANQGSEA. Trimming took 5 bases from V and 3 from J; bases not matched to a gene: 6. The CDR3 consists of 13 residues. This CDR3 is CSVRGQVFYEQYF. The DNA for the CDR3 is TGCAGCGTTAGGGGACAGGTATTCTACGAGCAGTACTTC.

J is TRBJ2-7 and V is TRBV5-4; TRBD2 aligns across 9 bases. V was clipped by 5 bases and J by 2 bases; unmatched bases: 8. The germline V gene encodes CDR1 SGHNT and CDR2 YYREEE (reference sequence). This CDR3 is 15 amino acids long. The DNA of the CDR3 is TGTGCCAGCAGTCACATAGCGGGGGAGACCTACGAGCAGTACTTC. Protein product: CASSHIAGETYEQYF.

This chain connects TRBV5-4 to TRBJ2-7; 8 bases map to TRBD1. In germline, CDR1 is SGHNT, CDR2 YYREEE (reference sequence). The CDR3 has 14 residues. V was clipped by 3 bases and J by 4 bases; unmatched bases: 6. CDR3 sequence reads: CASSSGGVGYEQYF. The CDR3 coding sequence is TGTGCCAGCAGCTCAGGGGGCGTAGGGTACGAGCAGTACTTC.

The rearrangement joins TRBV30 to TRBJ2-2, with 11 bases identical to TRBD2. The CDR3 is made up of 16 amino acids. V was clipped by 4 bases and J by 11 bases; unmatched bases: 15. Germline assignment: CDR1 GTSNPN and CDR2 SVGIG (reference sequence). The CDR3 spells CAWNPQGGLAGGELFF. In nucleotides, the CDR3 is TGTGCCTGGAACCCTCAGGGGGGCCTAGCGGGAGGTGAGCTGTTTTTT. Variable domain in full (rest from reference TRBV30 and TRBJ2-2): SQTIHQWPATLVQPVGSPLSLECTVEGTSNPNLYWYRQAAGRGLQLLFYSVGIGQISSEVPQNLSASRPQDRQFILSSKKLLLSDSGFYLCAWNPQGGLAGGELFFGEGSRLTVL.

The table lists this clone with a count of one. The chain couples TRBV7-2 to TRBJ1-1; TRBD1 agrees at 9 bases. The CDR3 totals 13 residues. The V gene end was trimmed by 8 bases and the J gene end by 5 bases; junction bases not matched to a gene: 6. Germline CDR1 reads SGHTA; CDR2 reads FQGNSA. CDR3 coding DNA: TGTGCCAGCGCACAGGGGGCGAAGACTGAAGCTTTCTTT. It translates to CASAQGAKTEAFF.

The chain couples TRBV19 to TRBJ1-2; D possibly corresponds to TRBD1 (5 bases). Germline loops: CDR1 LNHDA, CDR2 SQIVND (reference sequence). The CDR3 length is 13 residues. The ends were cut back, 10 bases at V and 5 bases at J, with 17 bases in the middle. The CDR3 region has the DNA TGTGCCACTACCCTGGGGAGGGGTTATGGCTACACCTTC. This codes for CATTLGRGYGYTF.

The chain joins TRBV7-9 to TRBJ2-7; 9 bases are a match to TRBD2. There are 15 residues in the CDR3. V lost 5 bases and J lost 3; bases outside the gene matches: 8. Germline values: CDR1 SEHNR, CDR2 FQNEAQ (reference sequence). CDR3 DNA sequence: TGTGCCAGCAGCGATCCGGGGACTAGCCGCTACGAGCAGTACTTC. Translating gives CASSDPGTSRYEQYF.

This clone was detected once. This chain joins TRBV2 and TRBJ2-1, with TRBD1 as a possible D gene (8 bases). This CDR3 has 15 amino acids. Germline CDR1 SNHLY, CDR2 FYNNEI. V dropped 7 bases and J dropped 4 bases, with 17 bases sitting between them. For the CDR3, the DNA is TGTGCCAGCACTCCTGGACAGGGAGGGTACAATGAGCAGTTCTTC. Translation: CASTPGQGGYNEQFF. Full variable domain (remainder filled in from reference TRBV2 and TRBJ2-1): EPEVTQTPSHQVTQMGQEVILRCVPISNHLYFYWYRQILGQKVEFLVSFYNNEISEKSEIFDDQFSVERPDGSNFTLKIRSTKLEDSAMYFCASTPGQGGYNEQFFGPGTRLTVL.

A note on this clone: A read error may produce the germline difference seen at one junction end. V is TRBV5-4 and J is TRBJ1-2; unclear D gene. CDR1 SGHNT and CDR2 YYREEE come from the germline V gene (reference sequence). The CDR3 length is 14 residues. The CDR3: CASSLLAANYGHTF. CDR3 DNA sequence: TGTGCCAGCAGCTTGTTGGCGGCTAACTATGGCCACACCTTC.

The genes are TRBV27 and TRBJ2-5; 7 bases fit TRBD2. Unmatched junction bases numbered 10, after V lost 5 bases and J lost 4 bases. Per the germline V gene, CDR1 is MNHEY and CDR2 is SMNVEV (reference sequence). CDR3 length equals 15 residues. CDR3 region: CASSGPAGVRETQYF. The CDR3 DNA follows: TGTGCCAGCAGTGGGCCGGCGGGGGTTCGAGAGACCCAGTACTTC.

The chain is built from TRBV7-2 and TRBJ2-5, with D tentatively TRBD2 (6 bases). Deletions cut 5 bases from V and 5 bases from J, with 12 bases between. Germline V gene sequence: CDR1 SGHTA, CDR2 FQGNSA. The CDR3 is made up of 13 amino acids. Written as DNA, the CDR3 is TGTGCCAGCAGCCCGGGACTGGTGGAGACCCAGTACTTC. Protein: CASSPGLVETQYF.

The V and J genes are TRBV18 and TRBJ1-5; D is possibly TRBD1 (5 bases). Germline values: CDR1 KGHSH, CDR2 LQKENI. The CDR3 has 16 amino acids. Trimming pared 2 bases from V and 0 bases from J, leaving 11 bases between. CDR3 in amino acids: CASSPAGHNSNQPQHF. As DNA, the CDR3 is TGTGCCAGCTCACCAGCCGGACACAATAGCAATCAGCCCCAGCATTTT. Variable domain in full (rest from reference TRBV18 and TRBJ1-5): NAGVMQNPRHLVRRRGQEARLRCSPMKGHSHVYWYRQLPEEGLKFMVYLQKENIIDESGMPKERFSAEFPKEGPSILRIQQVVRGDSAAYFCASSPAGHNSNQPQHFGDGTRLSIL.

CDR3 amino acids: CASSRDSGDTDTQYF. The DNA for the CDR3 is TGTGCCAGCAGCCGGGACTCGGGTGACACAGATACGCAGTATTTT. This rearrangement joins TRBV28 to TRBJ2-3; D might be TRBD2 (6 bases). The V and J ends lost 6 bases and 2 bases respectively, with 15 bases between them. The V gene's germline CDR1 is MDHEN and CDR2 SYDVKM. CDR3 length: 15 amino acids.